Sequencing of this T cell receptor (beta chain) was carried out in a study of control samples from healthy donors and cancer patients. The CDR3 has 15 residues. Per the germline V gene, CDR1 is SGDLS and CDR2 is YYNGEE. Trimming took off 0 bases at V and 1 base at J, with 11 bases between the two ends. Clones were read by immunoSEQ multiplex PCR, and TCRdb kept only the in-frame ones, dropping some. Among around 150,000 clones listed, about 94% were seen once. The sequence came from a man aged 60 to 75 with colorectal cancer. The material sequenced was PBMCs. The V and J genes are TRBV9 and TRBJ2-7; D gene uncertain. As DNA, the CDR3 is TGTGCCAGCAGCGTAGGAGGCTCCGAATCCTACGAGCAGTACTTC. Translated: CASSVGGSESYEQYF.